This T cell receptor beta chain was captured by sequencing in a study of blood T cell repertoires in COVID-19. About the study: Specimens from acute and convalescent COVID-19 originated in the United States, Italy and Spain. Sources were T cells, B-cell-depleted T cells, or PBMCs; the material itself was cDNA or gDNA.

Per the authors' pipeline: The authors estimated nucleated cell counts from reference gene primer amplification. Sequencing was performed with immunoSEQ multiplex PCR; in TCRdb, only in-frame clones are kept and a portion is missing. V and J calls and clone size are those listed in that table; D and trimming were worked out from the DNA. In the table there are tens of thousands of clones, around three quarters of which are singletons. The CDR3 consists of 14 residues. Trimming removed 3 bases at V and 4 bases at J, with 12 bases between. Per the germline V gene, CDR1 is LGHNA and CDR2 is YSLEER. This receptor was identified in a woman older than 75 with active or convalescent COVID-19. The sequenced sample was peripheral blood. The chain links TRBV4-3 to TRBJ2-5; D is possibly TRBD1 (6 bases). In nucleotides, the CDR3 is TGCGCCAGCAGCCACAATCAGGGGTTAGAGACCCAGTACTTC. It encodes CASSHNQGLETQYF.